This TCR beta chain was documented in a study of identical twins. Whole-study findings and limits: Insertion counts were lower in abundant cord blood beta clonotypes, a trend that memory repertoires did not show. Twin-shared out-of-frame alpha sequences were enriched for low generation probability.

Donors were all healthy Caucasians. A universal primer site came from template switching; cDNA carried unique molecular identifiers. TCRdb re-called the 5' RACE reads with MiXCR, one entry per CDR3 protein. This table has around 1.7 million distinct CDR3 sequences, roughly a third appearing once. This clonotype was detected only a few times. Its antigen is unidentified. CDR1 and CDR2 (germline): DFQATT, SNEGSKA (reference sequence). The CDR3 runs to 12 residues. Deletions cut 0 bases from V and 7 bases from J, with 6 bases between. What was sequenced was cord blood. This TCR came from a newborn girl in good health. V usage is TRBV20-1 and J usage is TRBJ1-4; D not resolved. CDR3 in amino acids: CSARDASEKLFF. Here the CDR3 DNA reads TGCAGTGCTAGAGATGCCTCTGAAAAACTGTTTTTT.